The source of this T cell receptor (beta chain) is a study of cytomegalovirus exposure and HLA in healthy donors. Study-wide findings and caveats: Specificity for CMV antigens was confirmed in vitro for a few of the CMV-associated chains.

The PCR had 60 Vbeta and 13 Jbeta primers. Measured with immunoSEQ multiplex PCR; TCRdb has only the in-frame clones, and not every one. The data contain 150,000 to 200,000 clones, approximately 79% of them singletons. About this clone itself: The target antigen is unknown.

This CDR3 comprises 11 residues. Trimming cost V 3 bases and J 9 bases, with 7 bases left between them. CDR1 is SGHRS, CDR2 YFSETQ, per germline. This TCR came from a woman in her twenties or thirties in good health and CMV-seropositive. This chain links TRBV5-1 with TRBJ2-1; D is uncertain. The sequenced material came from PBMCs. CDR3 nucleotides: TGCGCCAGCAGCTATACTACTGAGCAGTTCTTC. As protein: CASSYTTEQFF.